These 3 T cell receptor beta chains were all obtained from the same sample, sequenced in a study of T cells after yellow fever vaccination. From the 5' RACE reads, TCRdb called clonotypes with MiXCR, one entry per CDR3 protein. The top ten clones hold 20% to 25% of a sample with under 55,000 distinct CDR3 sequences, less than 8% of them seen once. The source was CD8+ T cells not binding an NS4B(214-222) dextramer, sorted from PBMCs, collected approximately 40 days after the first yellow fever vaccination. The receptor source for this set is a man aged 18 to 30 who received the YFV17D yellow fever vaccine.

The table lists this clonotype with many counts. This chain joins TRBV7-9 and TRBJ1-1, with D possibly TRBD1 on 6 matching bases. This CDR3 has 17 amino acids. V was pared by 4 bases and J by 4 bases, with 22 bases between. Germline lookup yields CDR1 SEHNR and CDR2 FQNEAQ (reference sequence). The CDR3 sequence: CASSSLTGLTVGTEAFF. The CDR3 nucleotides read TGTGCCAGCAGCTCTCTGACAGGCCTAACGGTAGGCACTGAAGCTTTCTTT.

The table lists this clonotype with a few counts. V is TRBV4-1 and J is TRBJ2-1; D tentatively reads TRBD1 or TRBD2 (6 bases each). Looked up from germline, CDR1 is MGHRA and CDR2 is YSYEKL. The length of the CDR3 is 16 residues. V lost 0 bases and J lost 0, with 9 bases in between. In DNA form, the CDR3 reads TGCGCCAGCAGCCAAGATTCGGGGGCCTCCTACAATGAGCAGTTCTTC. This sequence encodes CASSQDSGASYNEQFF.

This clonotype was seen repeatedly, ten times or more. The chain has TRBV5-1 and TRBJ2-7; the match to TRBD2 covers 7 bases. Germline lookup yields CDR1 SGHRS and CDR2 YFSETQ. The CDR3 has 12 residues. V gave up 4 bases and J gave up 7 bases; unmatched junction bases: 5. Here the CDR3 DNA reads TGCGCCAGCAGCCCGAGGGAGGGAGAGCAGTACTTC. Its translation: CASSPREGEQYF. Drawing the rest from reference TRBV5-1 and TRBJ2-7, the complete variable domain is KAGVTQTPRYLIKTRGQQVTLSCSPISGHRSVSWYQQTPGQGLQFLFEYFSETQRNKGNFPGRFSGRQFSNSRSEMNVSTLELGDSALYLCASSPREGEQYFGPGTRLTVT.